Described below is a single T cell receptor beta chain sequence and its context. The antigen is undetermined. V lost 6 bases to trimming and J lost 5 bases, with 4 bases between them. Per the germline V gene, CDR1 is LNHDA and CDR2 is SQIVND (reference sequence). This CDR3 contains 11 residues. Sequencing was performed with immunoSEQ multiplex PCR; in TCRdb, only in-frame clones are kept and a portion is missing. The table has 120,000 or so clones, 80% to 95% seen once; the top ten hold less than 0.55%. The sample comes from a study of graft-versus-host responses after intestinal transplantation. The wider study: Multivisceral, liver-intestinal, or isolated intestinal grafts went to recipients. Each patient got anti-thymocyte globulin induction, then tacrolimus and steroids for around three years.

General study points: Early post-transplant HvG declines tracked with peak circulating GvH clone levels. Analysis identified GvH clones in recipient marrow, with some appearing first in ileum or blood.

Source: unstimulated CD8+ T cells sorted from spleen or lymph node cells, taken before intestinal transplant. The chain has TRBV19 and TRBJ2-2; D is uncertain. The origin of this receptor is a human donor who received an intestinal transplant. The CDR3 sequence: CASSQTGELFF. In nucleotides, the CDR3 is TGTGCCAGTAGCCAAACCGGGGAGCTGTTTTTT.